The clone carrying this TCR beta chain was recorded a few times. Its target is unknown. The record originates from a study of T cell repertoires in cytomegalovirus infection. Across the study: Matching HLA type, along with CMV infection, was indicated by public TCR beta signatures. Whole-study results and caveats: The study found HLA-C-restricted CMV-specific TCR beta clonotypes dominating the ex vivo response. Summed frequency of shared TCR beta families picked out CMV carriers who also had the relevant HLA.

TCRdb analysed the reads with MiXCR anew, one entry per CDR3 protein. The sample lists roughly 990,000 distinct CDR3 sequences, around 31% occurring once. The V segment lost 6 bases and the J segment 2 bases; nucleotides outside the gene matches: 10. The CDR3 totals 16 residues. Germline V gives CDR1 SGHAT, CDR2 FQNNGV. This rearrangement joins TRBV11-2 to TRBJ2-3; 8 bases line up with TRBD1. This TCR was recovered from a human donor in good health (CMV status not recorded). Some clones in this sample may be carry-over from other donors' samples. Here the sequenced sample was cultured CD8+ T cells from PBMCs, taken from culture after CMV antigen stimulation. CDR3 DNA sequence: TGTGCCAGCAGTTCTAGGGGACAGGAGAACACAGATACGCAGTATTTT. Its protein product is CASSSRGQENTDTQYF. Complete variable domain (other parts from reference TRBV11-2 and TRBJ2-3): EAGVAQSPRYKIIEKRQSVAFWCNPISGHATLYWYQQILGQGPKLLIQFQNNGVVDDSQLPKDRFSAERLKGVDSTLKIQPAKLEDSAVYLCASSSRGQENTDTQYFGPGTRLTVL.